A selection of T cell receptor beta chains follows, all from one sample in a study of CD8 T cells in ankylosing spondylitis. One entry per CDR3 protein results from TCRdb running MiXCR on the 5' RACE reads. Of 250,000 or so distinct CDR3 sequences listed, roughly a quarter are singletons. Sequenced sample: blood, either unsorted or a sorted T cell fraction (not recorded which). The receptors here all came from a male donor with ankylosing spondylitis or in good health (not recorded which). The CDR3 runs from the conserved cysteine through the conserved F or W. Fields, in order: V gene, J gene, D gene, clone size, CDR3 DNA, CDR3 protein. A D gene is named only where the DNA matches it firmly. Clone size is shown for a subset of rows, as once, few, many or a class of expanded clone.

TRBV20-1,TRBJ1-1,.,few,TGCAGTGCTAGTTCGGCAGGGCCCACTGAAGCTTTCTTT,CSASSAGPTEAFF
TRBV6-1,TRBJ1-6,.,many,TGTGCCAGTGGCCCGGGGAGGAATAATTCACCCCTCCACTTT,CASGPGRNNSPLHF
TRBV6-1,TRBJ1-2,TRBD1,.,TGTGCCAGCAGCCCCAGGGACAGGGGTTATGGCTACACCTTC,CASSPRDRGYGYTF
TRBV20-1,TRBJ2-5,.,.,TGCAGTGCTAGGTTGTGGGAGACCCAGTACTTC,CSARLWETQYF
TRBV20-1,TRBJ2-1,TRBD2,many,TGCAGTGCAGCCGGGACTAGCGGGGGGAGCGCCTACAATGAGCAGTTCTTC,CSAAGTSGGSAYNEQFF
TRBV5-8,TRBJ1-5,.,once,TGTGCCAGCAAGGATTTTGGGGGGGGCAATCAGCCCCAGCATTTT,CASKDFGGGNQPQHF
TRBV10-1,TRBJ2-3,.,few,TGCGCCAGCAGCGTGCAGGGAGGCACAGATACGCAGTATTTT,CASSVQGGTDTQYF
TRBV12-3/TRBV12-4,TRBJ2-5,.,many,TGTGCCAGCAGTTCCGGTGGGGGGCGTGAGACCCAGTACTTC,CASSSGGGRETQYF
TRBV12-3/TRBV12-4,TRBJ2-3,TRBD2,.,TGTGCCAGCGGGACTAGCGATAGAGATACGCAGTATTTT,CASGTSDRDTQYF
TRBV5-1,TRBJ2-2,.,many,TGCGCCAGCAGCTCGGGACCTAACACCGGGGAGCTGTTTTTT,CASSSGPNTGELFF
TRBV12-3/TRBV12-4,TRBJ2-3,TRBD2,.,TGTGCCAGCAGTTTAGTGGTATCCGGGACTAGAACAGATACGCAGTATTTT,CASSLVVSGTRTDTQYF
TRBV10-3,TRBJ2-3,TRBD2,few,TGTGCCATCAGTGAGAGACTCGGACTAGCGGGATCAGATACGCAGTATTTT,CAISERLGLAGSDTQYF
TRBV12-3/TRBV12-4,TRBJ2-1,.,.,TGTGCCAGCAGCCAAAATGAGCAGTTCTTC,CASSQNEQFF
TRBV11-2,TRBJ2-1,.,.,TGTGCCAGCAGCTTACCCAAGGGCGGGGCTGGCAATGAGCAGTTCTTC,CASSLPKGGAGNEQFF
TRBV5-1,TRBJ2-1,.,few,TGCGCCAGCAGCTTGAGGGACGCCACCTACAATGAGCAGTTCTTC,CASSLRDATYNEQFF
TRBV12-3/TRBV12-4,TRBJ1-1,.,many,TGTGCCAGCAGTTTAATGCAGGTGGCGGCAGCTTTCTTT,CASSLMQVAAAFF
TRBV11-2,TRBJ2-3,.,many,TGTGCCAGCAGCTTCTCCGGACTTGGCACAGATACGCAGTATTTT,CASSFSGLGTDTQYF
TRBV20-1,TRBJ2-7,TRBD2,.,TGCAGTGCTGGCTCCGGGACTAGCGGGAAGCGCTCCGAGCAGTACTTC,CSAGSGTSGKRSEQYF
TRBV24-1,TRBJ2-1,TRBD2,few,TGTGCCACCTCTGACTGGGGGGGAAGCTCCTACAATGAGCAGTTCTTC,CATSDWGGSSYNEQFF
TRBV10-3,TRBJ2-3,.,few,TGTGCCATCAGTGATCGAGGCAGGGAAAGTGATACGCAGTATTTT,CAISDRGRESDTQYF
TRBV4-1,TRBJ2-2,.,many,TGCGCCAGCAGCCAAGATAGGGTTCCCGGGGAGCTGTTTTTT,CASSQDRVPGELFF
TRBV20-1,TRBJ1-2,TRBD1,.,TGCAGTGCTAGAGATGGGCAGGGGGCAGCTAACTATGGCTACACCTTC,CSARDGQGAANYGYTF
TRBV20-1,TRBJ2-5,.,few,TGCAGTGCCGCCCTCGACGTTATCCAAGAGACCCAGTACTTC,CSAALDVIQETQYF
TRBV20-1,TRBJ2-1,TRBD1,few,TGCAGTGCTAGACCGGGACAGGGTTACTACGATGAGCAGTTCTTC,CSARPGQGYYDEQFF
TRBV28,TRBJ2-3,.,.,TGTGCCAGCCGCGGAAACACAGATACGCAGTATTTT,CASRGNTDTQYF
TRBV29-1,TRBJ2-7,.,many,TGCAGCGTTGCGGGCAGTCTCTCCTACGAGCAGTACTTC,CSVAGSLSYEQYF
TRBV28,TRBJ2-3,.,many,TGTGCCAGCACCAATCCCCTCGCCCTATTTGGAGATACGCAGTATTTT,CASTNPLALFGDTQYF
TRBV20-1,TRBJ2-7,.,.,TGCAGTGCTAGAGATGGGTTGGGATCCTACGAGCAGTACTTC,CSARDGLGSYEQYF
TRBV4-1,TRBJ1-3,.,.,TGCGCCAGCAGCCAAGGGGACGTCGACACCATATATTTT,CASSQGDVDTIYF
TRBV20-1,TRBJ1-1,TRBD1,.,TGCAGTGCTAGAGGGGGACAGGGAGCCACTGAAGCCTTCTTT,CSARGGQGATEAFF
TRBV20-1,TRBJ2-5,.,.,TGCAGTGCCACCGACTGGAGATGGGAGACCCAGTACTTC,CSATDWRWETQYF
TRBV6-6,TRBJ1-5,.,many,TGTGCCAGCAGTTTCGACGATAATCAGCCCCAGCATTTT,CASSFDDNQPQHF
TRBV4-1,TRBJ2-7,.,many,TGCGCCAGCAGCCAAGTAGGGCAGTACGAGCAGTACTTC,CASSQVGQYEQYF
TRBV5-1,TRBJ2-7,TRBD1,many,TGCGCCAGCAGCTTGACCGGGACAGGGGCTGGAGAGCAGTACTTC,CASSLTGTGAGEQYF
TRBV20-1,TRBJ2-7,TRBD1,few,TGCAGTGCTAGAACCGGGACAGGGGGTATCTACGAGCAGTACTTC,CSARTGTGGIYEQYF
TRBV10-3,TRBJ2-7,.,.,TGTGCCATCAGTGCGGCCGGCTCCTACGAGCAGTACTTC,CAISAAGSYEQYF
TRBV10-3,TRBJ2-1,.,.,TGTGCCATCGGAAACCGGGACGGCAATGATGATGAGCAGTTCTTC,CAIGNRDGNDDEQFF
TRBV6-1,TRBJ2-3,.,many,TGTGCCAGCAGTGAAGAGGTGGCAGATACGCAGTATTTT,CASSEEVADTQYF
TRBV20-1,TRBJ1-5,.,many,TGCAGTGCTAGTATCGGGCTCAATCAGCTCCAGCATTTT,CSASIGLNQLQHF
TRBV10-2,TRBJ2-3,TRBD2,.,TGCGCCAGCACCTTAGCGGGGGGGGGCCCAGATACGCAGTATTTT,CASTLAGGGPDTQYF
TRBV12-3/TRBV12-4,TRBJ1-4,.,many,TGTGCCAGCAGGTTGGAGTTACCTACAACTAATGAAAAACTGTTTTTT,CASRLELPTTNEKLFF
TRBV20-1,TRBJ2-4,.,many,TGCAGTGCTAGAGATTTTGACAGGCTAGCCAAAAACATTCAGTACTTC,CSARDFDRLAKNIQYF
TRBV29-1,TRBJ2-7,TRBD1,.,TGCAGCGTAGCGCCGAGACAGGGCCACGAGCAGTACTTC,CSVAPRQGHEQYF
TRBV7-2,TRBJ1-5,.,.,TGTGCCAGCAGCGGCCCGAATCAGCCCCAGCATTTT,CASSGPNQPQHF
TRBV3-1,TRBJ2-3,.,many,TGTGCCAGCAGCCAAGTCGGTTTAGGTGGTTTTGCAGATACGCAGTATTTT,CASSQVGLGGFADTQYF
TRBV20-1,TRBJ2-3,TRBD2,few,TGCAGTGCTAGAGATGGGAAGCGGGGGGGGGCAGATACGCAGTATTTT,CSARDGKRGGADTQYF
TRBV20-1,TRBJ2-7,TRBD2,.,TGCAGTGCTAGAGCCGGCGGGGGGGCATACGAGCAGTACTTC,CSARAGGGAYEQYF
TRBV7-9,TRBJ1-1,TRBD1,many,TGTGCCAGCAGCTTGGGACAGGTGTCTGGGGCTGAAGCTTTCTTT,CASSLGQVSGAEAFF
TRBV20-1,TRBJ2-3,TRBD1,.,TGCAGTGCTGATGTACTCTCCGGGACAGCCACAGATACGCAGTATTTT,CSADVLSGTATDTQYF
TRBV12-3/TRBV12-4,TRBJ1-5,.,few,TGTGCCAGCAGTAAGCAGGGTCGCAATCAGCCCCAGCATTTT,CASSKQGRNQPQHF
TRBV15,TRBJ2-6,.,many,TGTGCCACCAGCAGACCTTCGGGGGTTTTGGCCTCTGGGGCCAACGTCCTGACTTTC,CATSRPSGVLASGANVLTF
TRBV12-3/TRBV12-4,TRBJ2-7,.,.,TGTGCCAGCAGTTTTTGGGGGATTTCCTCCTACGAGCAGTACTTC,CASSFWGISSYEQYF
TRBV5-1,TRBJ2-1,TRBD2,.,TGCGCCAGCAGCTTCGGGACTACCTTCTCCTACAATGAGCAGTTCTTC,CASSFGTTFSYNEQFF
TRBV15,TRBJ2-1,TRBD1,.,TGTGCCACCAGCAGAGCCGGACAGGTTCGGGAGCAGTTCTTC,CATSRAGQVREQFF
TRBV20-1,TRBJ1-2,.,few,TGCAGTGCTAGAGGGCGCGGGGATGGCTACACCTTC,CSARGRGDGYTF
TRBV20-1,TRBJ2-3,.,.,TGCAGTGCTCATGGGGACACTAGCACAGATACGCAGTATTTT,CSAHGDTSTDTQYF
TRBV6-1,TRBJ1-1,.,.,TGTGCCAGCAGTGTACGGTCAGGGGCGACTGAAGCTTTCTTT,CASSVRSGATEAFF